One and the same sample provided the 29 T cell receptor beta chains below, sequenced in a study of post-analysis software for immune sequencing data. The antigens of these receptors remain unknown. Each TCR beta cDNA library carried unique molecular identifiers. TCRdb itself ran the PCR reads through MiXCR, one entry per CDR3 protein. The table has fewer than 850,000 distinct CDR3 sequences, approximately 30% seen once. General study points: Controls had lower frequencies than patients of 4 or 5 TRBV segments, which included TRBV5-6, TRBV5-1 and TRBV20-1.

Sequencing used blood. The receptor set was obtained from a girl between 10 and 17 years old with multiple sclerosis.

This chain joins TRBV6-5 and TRBJ1-1; D unclear. With 7 bases removed from V and 3 bases from J, the gap between germline ends came to 12 bases. This CDR3 contains 13 residues. Per the germline V gene, CDR1 is MNHEY and CDR2 is SVGAGI. Here the CDR3 reads CASTLGRDTEAFF. As DNA, the CDR3 is TGTGCCAGCACCCTAGGTCGGGACACTGAAGCTTTCTTT.

The rearrangement uses TRBV5-5 and TRBJ1-1, with D hard to call. The length of the CDR3 is 17 residues. V lost 1 base to trimming and J lost 4 bases, with 20 bases between them. Germline values: CDR1 SGHKS, CDR2 YYEKEE (reference sequence). CDR3 protein: CASSLKRYPEKSTEAFF. DNA for the CDR3: TGTGCCAGCAGCTTGAAGAGGTACCCAGAAAAGAGCACTGAAGCTTTCTTT. Full variable domain (remainder filled in from reference TRBV5-5 and TRBJ1-1): DAGVTQSPTHLIKTRGQQVTLRCSPISGHKSVSWYQQVLGQGPQFIFQYYEKEERGRGNFPDRFSARQFPNYSSELNVNALLLGDSALYLCASSLKRYPEKSTEAFFGQGTRLTVV.

The chain combines TRBV28 with TRBJ1-5; D unresolved. V was clipped by 4 bases and J by 3 bases, with 16 bases between them. Germline CDR1 MDHEN, CDR2 SYDVKM. The CDR3 loop spans 16 amino acids. The CDR3 bases are TGTGCCAGCAGTTCCCCGAGGACTCAGTTCAATCAGCCCCAGCATTTT. Its translation is CASSSPRTQFNQPQHF.

This clonotype showed up many times. The chain joins TRBV7-2 to TRBJ2-5; TRBD2 aligns across 12 bases. J gave up 5 bases and V 4 bases, and 2 bases lay outside the gene matches. Per germline, CDR1 SGHTA and CDR2 FQGNSA. The CDR3 sequence is 14 residues long. CDR3 DNA: TGTGCCAGCAGCTCCGGGACTAGCGGGGAGACCCAGTACTTC. Its translation is CASSSGTSGETQYF.

This clonotype appeared a few times. The chain couples TRBV10-3 to TRBJ2-3; maybe TRBD1 (6 bases). The CDR3 runs 16 residues. The germline CDR1 and CDR2 sequences are ENHRY and SYGVKD. Trimming shortened V by 2 bases and J by 2 bases, and 14 bases separated the two germline ends. The DNA of the CDR3 is TGTGCCATCAGTGAGCACCGGGACAAACCCACAGATACGCAGTATTTT. It encodes CAISEHRDKPTDTQYF.

In its sample, this clonotype was seen a few times. The chain is built from TRBV10-3 and TRBJ2-1; D uncertain. The V gene lost 3 bases and the J gene lost 9 bases, with 9 bases spanning the gap. Germline CDR1 reads ENHRY; CDR2 reads SYGVKD. This CDR3 contains 12 residues. This CDR3 is CAISEGAPEQFF. The DNA of the CDR3 is TGTGCCATCAGTGAAGGCGCCCCTGAGCAGTTCTTC.

The chain is built from TRBV7-9 and TRBJ1-5; no reliable D call. The CDR3 is 13 residues long. Germline V gene lookup returns CDR1 SEHNR and CDR2 FQNEAQ (reference sequence). V lost 2 bases to trimming and J lost 4 bases, with 6 bases between them. CDR3 protein: CASSLSQNQPQHF. In DNA, the CDR3 is TGTGCCAGCAGCTTATCCCAAAATCAGCCCCAGCATTTT.

The chain couples TRBV4-3 to TRBJ2-6; no reliable D call. This CDR3 is 17 amino acids long. The germline V gene has CDR1 LGHNA and CDR2 YSLEER. Between the trimmed V and J ends, which lost 1 base and 0 bases, there was a span of 10 bases. Written as DNA, the CDR3 is TGCGCCAGCAGCCAAGGGTACTCCGGCTCTGGGGCCAACGTCCTGACTTTC. The encoded protein is CASSQGYSGSGANVLTF.

This sequence joins TRBV6-1 and TRBJ2-5, with D tentatively TRBD2 (7 bases). CDR3 length equals 14 residues. Trimming left V 8 bases short and J 5 bases short, with 18 bases between. The germline V gene encodes CDR1 MNHNS and CDR2 SASEGT. The CDR3 nucleotides read TGTGCCAGCGGGAGGGTTGGGGGCAGGGAGACCCAGTACTTC. Its translation is CASGRVGGRETQYF.

This clonotype was seen more than once but under ten times. V gene TRBV10-3 combines with J gene TRBJ2-1; 11 positions agree with TRBD1. Germline loops: CDR1 ENHRY, CDR2 SYGVKD. With 5 bases clipped from V and 9 bases from J, the junction kept 12 bases outside the gene matches. The CDR3 runs 16 residues. This CDR3 is CAISPSPGTGGSEQFF. CDR3 nucleotides: TGTGCCATCAGTCCCTCCCCCGGGACAGGGGGGAGTGAGCAGTTCTTC.

This clonotype was observed a few times. This chain joins TRBV7-9 and TRBJ2-5; TRBD1 might be the D (5 bases). CDR1 and CDR2 from the germline V gene are SEHNR and FQNEAQ (reference sequence). This CDR3 has 15 amino acids. V was trimmed by 4 bases and J by 5 bases, leaving 17 bases between them. This CDR3 is CASSSRAPKGETQYF. Here the CDR3 DNA reads TGTGCCAGCAGCTCCCGGGCCCCAAAGGGGGAGACCCAGTACTTC.

The chain carries TRBV2 and TRBJ2-7; D is unclear. The V gene's germline CDR1 is SNHLY and CDR2 FYNNEI. V was pared by 10 bases and J by 1 base, with 11 bases between. The CDR3 totals 12 residues. The CDR3, as DNA: TGTGCCACCAGCCGGGTTTCCTACGAGCAGTACTTC. This gives the protein CATSRVSYEQYF.

The chain is built from TRBV20-1 and TRBJ2-5, with 8 bases that match TRBD2. Trimming removed 4 bases from V and 11 bases from J; junction bases left unmatched: 18. From germline, CDR1 is DFQATT and CDR2 SNEGSKA (reference sequence). The CDR3 totals 15 residues. The CDR3 protein is CSAINPASGFWEQYF. The CDR3 DNA follows: TGCAGTGCTATCAACCCGGCTAGCGGGTTTTGGGAGCAGTACTTC.

V is TRBV12-3 or TRBV12-4 and J is TRBJ1-2, with 7 bases matching TRBD1. This CDR3 contains 15 residues. J was trimmed by 0 bases and V by 5 bases; bases with no gene match: 6. CDR3 DNA: TGTGCCAGCAGTCCCAAGGGACAGTCTAACTATGGCTACACCTTC. It yields the protein CASSPKGQSNYGYTF.

In its sample, this clonotype was seen once. The J gene is TRBJ2-5, the V gene TRBV12-3 or TRBV12-4; D unclear. The end of the DNA is better explained by TRBJ2-7, so the J call may be wrong. The CDR3 length is 13 residues. This CDR3 reads CASTRFGPGEQYF. In nucleotides, the CDR3 is TGTGCCAGCACCCGATTTGGCCCGGGCGAGCAGTACTTC.

The chain recombines TRBV7-2 with TRBJ1-5; no firm D call. Germline V gives CDR1 SGHTA, CDR2 FQGNSA. The length of the CDR3 is 13 residues. Trimming pared 2 bases from V and 3 bases from J, leaving 5 bases between. The CDR3 is CASSLKTNQPQHF. Written as DNA, the CDR3 is TGTGCCAGCAGCTTAAAAACCAATCAGCCCCAGCATTTT.

The rearrangement links TRBV7-2 to TRBJ2-1; D gene ambiguous. CDR1 is SGHTA, CDR2 FQGNSA, per germline. The V and J ends lost 3 bases and 0 bases respectively, with 9 bases between them. This CDR3 has 15 residues. DNA of the CDR3: TGTGCCAGCAGCTTGCAGGTCGACTCCTACAATGAGCAGTTCTTC. Its translation: CASSLQVDSYNEQFF.

This clonotype was detected only a few times. The J gene is TRBJ1-5, the V gene TRBV3-1; D is undetermined. This CDR3 is built from 13 residues. Germline V gene sequence: CDR1 LGHDT, CDR2 YNNKEL (reference sequence). Trimming removed 1 base at V and 7 bases at J, with 8 bases between. The CDR3 sequence is CASSQGVKQPQHF. Written as DNA, the CDR3 is TGTGCCAGCAGCCAAGGGGTTAAACAGCCCCAGCATTTT.

This clonotype turned up a few times. This chain connects TRBV5-1 to TRBJ2-1; the match to TRBD1 covers 10 bases. V lost 4 bases, J lost 9 bases, and 13 bases stayed unmatched. The germline V gene has CDR1 SGHRS and CDR2 YFSETQ. This CDR3 spans 16 amino acids. CDR3 bases: TGCGCCAGCAGCGCGGTTGTCCGGGACAGGGGACGTGAGCAGTTCTTC. Amino acids: CASSAVVRDRGREQFF.

This clonotype showed up just a few times. This rearrangement joins TRBV20-1 to TRBJ2-3; no clear D. The CDR3 runs to 12 residues. From germline, CDR1 is DFQATT and CDR2 SNEGSKA (reference sequence). The germline V and J ends were trimmed by 2 bases and 4 bases, with 7 bases remaining between them. This CDR3 reads CSARFRPDTQYF. Written as DNA, the CDR3 is TGCAGTGCTAGATTCAGGCCAGATACGCAGTATTTT.

This clonotype came up a few times. This rearrangement joins TRBV20-1 to TRBJ2-1; 10 bases fit TRBD2. J was trimmed by 7 bases and V by 3 bases; bases with no gene match: 6. CDR3 length: 14 residues. Germline loops: CDR1 DFQATT, CDR2 SNEGSKA (reference sequence). The CDR3 loop reads CSASPSGRGNEQFF. CDR3 nucleotides: TGCAGTGCTAGCCCGAGCGGGAGGGGTAATGAGCAGTTCTTC.

This clonotype has a count of ten or more. The chain recombines TRBV12-3 or TRBV12-4 with TRBJ2-4; D possibly corresponds to TRBD2 (7 bases). CDR3 size: 14 residues. V lost 1 base to trimming and J lost 8 bases, with 12 bases between them. The CDR3 is CASSLDEGGDIQYF. As DNA, the CDR3 is TGTGCCAGCAGTTTAGATGAAGGGGGGGACATTCAGTACTTC.

Turning to this clonotype: With a much larger clone just one base away, this may be a read error. The V gene is TRBV5-1, the J gene TRBJ2-5; no definite D call. Between the trimmed V and J ends, which lost 7 bases and 4 bases, there was a span of 26 bases. CDR3 length: 17 residues. CDR1 and CDR2 from the germline V gene are SGHRS and YFSETQ. In DNA form, the CDR3 reads TGCGCCAGCGGCGCCCGCCCTATGGAAAGCGTTTCAGAGACCCAGTACTTC. Its translation is CASGARPMESVSETQYF.

This clonotype was seen a few times. The rearrangement links TRBV7-2 to TRBJ2-7, with 7 bases identical to TRBD1. Germline trimming cut 4 bases from V and 3 bases from J; bases unmatched to any gene: 3. Germline lookup yields CDR1 SGHTA and CDR2 FQGNSA. The CDR3 is made up of 13 amino acids. In DNA, the CDR3 is TGTGCCAGCAGCTCACAGGGGCTCTACGAGCAGTACTTC. Its translation is CASSSQGLYEQYF. Supplemented by reference TRBV7-2 and TRBJ2-7, the full variable domain reads GAGVSQSPSNKVTEKGKDVELRCDPISGHTALYWYRQSLGQGLEFLIYFQGNSAPDKSGLPSDRFSAERTGGSVSTLTIQRTQQEDSAVYLCASSSQGLYEQYFGPGTRLTVT.

This clonotype has a count of ten or more. The chain couples TRBV6-2 or TRBV6-3 to TRBJ2-7, with a possible D match to TRBD1 (6 bases). The germline CDR1 and CDR2 sequences are MNHEY and SVGEGT. This CDR3 spans 13 amino acids. The V gene lost 4 bases and the J gene lost 2 bases, with 9 bases spanning the gap. The CDR3 loop reads CASSSQGPYEQYF. Written as DNA, the CDR3 is TGTGCCAGCAGTTCGCAGGGGCCCTACGAGCAGTACTTC.

The J gene is TRBJ2-4, the V gene TRBV20-1; TRBD2 matches 10 bases. CDR1 is DFQATT and CDR2 is SNEGSKA in the germline V gene (reference sequence). CDR3 length: 13 residues. The J segment lost 6 bases and the V segment lost 1 base, leaving 0 bases of the junction unmatched. CDR3 in DNA: TGCAGTGCTAGAGGACTAGCGGGAAACATTCAGTACTTC. It specifies CSARGLAGNIQYF.

This clonotype was counted many times. The chain links TRBV29-1 to TRBJ2-1, with a weak D call TRBD2 (6 bases). Deletions cut 0 bases from V and 10 bases from J, with 10 bases between. There are 12 residues in the CDR3. Germline CDR1 SQVTM, CDR2 ANQGSEA. The CDR3 DNA reads TGCAGCGTTGAAGATCGTCGGGGGGAGCAGTTCTTC. Its translation: CSVEDRRGEQFF.

This clonotype came up a few times. The chain employs TRBV18 and TRBJ2-7; 8 nucleotides line up with TRBD1. V dropped 3 bases and J dropped 1; count of bases not matched to a gene: 5. This CDR3 is 15 amino acids long. Germline CDR1 is KGHSH and CDR2 is LQKENI. The CDR3 loop is CASSPRTGRSYEQYF. The CDR3 DNA sequence: TGTGCCAGCTCACCCCGGACAGGGAGATCCTACGAGCAGTACTTC.

The chain couples TRBV3-1 to TRBJ2-3; 11 bases are shared with TRBD2. V trimming: 4 bases; J trimming: 4 bases; junction bases outside the gene matches: 7. Germline CDR1 and CDR2: LGHDT and YNNKEL (reference sequence). CDR3 size: 16 residues. DNA for the CDR3: TGTGCCAGCAGCCTACATACTAGCGGGAGACCAGATACGCAGTATTTT. It specifies CASSLHTSGRPDTQYF.